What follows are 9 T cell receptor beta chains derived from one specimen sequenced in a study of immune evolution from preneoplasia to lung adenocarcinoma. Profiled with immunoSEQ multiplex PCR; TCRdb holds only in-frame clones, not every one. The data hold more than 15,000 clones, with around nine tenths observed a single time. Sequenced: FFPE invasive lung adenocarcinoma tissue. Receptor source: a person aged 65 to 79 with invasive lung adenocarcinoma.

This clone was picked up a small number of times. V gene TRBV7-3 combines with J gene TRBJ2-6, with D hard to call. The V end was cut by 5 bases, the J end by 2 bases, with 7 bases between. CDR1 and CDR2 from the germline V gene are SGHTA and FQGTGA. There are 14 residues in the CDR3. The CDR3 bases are TGTGCCAGCAGCAAGGGTGCTGGGGCCAACGTCCTGACTTTC. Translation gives CASSKGAGANVLTF.

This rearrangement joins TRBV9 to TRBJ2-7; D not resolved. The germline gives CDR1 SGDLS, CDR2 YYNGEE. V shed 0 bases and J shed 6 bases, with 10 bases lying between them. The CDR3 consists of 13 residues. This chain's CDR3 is CASSVVAGSEQYF. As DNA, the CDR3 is TGTGCCAGCAGCGTAGTGGCAGGCAGCGAGCAGTACTTC.

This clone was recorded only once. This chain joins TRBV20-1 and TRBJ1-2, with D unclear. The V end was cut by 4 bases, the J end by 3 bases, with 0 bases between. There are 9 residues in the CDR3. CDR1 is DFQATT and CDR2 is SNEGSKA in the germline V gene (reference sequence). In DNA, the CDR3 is TGCAGTGCTAACTATGGCTACACCTTC. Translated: CSANYGYTF.

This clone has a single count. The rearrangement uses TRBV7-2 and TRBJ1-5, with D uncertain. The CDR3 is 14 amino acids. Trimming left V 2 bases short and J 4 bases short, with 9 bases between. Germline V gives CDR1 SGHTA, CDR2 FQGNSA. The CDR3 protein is CASSLRRGNQPQHF. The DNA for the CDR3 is TGTGCCAGCAGCTTAAGACGGGGTAATCAGCCCCAGCATTTT.

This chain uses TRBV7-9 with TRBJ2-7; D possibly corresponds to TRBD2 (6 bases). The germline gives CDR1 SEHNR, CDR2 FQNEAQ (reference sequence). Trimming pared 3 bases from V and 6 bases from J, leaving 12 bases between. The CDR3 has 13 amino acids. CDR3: CASSLVGTPEQYF. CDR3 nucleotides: TGTGCCAGCAGCTTGGTGGGGACTCCCGAGCAGTACTTC.

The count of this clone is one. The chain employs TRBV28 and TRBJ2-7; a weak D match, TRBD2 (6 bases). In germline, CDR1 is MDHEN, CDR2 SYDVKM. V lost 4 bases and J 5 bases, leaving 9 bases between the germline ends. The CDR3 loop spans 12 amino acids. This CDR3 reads CASSWAGHEQYF. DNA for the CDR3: TGTGCCAGCAGTTGGGCGGGGCACGAGCAGTACTTC. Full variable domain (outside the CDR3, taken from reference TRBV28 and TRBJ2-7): DVKVTQSSRYLVKRTGEKVFLECVQDMDHENMFWYRQDPGLGLRLIYFSYDVKMKEKGDIPEGYSVSREKKERFSLILESASTNQTSMYLCASSWAGHEQYFGPGTRLTVT.

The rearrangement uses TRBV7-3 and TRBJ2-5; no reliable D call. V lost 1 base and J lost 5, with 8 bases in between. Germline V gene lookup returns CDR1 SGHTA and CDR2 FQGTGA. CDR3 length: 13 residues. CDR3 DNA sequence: TGTGCCAGCAGCTTAAAGGCTGGGGAGACCCAGTACTTC. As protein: CASSLKAGETQYF.

The CDR3 is CASNPLGQVRGTQYF. The CDR3 DNA reads as TGTGCCAGCAATCCGCTAGGACAGGTTAGAGGTACCCAGTACTTC. The V call is TRBV7-9, the J call TRBJ2-5, with 7 bases fitting TRBD1. Germline CDR1 and CDR2: SEHNR and FQNEAQ (reference sequence). The junction had 16 bases not matched to a gene; V was cut back by 7 bases and J by 8 bases. CDR3 size: 15 residues.

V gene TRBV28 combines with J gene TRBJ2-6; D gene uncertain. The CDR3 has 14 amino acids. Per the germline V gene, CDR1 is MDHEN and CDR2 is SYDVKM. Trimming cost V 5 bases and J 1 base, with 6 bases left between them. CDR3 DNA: TGTGCCAGCAGTGAACAGTCTGGGGCCAACGTCCTGACTTTC. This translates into CASSEQSGANVLTF. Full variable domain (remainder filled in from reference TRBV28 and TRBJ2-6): DVKVTQSSRYLVKRTGEKVFLECVQDMDHENMFWYRQDPGLGLRLIYFSYDVKMKEKGDIPEGYSVSREKKERFSLILESASTNQTSMYLCASSEQSGANVLTFGAGSRLTVL.